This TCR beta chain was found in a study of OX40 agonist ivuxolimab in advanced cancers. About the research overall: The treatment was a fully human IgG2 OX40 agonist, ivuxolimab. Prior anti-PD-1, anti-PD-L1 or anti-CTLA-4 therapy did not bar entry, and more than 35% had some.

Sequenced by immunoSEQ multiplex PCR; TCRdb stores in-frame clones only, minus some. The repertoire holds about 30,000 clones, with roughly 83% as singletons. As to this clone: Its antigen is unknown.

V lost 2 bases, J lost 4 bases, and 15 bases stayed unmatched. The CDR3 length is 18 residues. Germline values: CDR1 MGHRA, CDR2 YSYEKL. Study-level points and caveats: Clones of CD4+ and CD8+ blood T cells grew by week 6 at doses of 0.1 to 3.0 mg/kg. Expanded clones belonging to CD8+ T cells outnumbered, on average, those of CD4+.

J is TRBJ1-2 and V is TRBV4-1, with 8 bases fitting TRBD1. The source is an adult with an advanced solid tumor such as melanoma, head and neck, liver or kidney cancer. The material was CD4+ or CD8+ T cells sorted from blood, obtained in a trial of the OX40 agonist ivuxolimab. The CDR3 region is CASSQKALRQGPGYGYTF. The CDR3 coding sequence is TGCGCCAGCAGCCAAAAAGCCCTAAGACAGGGGCCCGGCTATGGCTACACCTTC.